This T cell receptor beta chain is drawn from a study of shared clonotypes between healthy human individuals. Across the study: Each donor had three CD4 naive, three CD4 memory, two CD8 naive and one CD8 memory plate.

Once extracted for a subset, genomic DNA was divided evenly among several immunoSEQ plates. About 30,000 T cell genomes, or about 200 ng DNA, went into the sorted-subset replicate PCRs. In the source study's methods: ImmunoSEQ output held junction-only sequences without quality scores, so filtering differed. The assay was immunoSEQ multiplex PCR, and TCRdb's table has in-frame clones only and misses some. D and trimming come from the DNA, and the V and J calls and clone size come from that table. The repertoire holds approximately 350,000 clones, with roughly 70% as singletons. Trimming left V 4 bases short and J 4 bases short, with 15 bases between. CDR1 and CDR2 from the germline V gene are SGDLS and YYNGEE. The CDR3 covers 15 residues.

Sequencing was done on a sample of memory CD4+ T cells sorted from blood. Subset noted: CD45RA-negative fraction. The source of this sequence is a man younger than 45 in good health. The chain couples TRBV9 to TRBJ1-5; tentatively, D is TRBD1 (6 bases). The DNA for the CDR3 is TGTGCCAGCAGCCCCCGAGGGGGTATGAATCAGCCCCAGCATTTT. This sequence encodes CASSPRGGMNQPQHF.